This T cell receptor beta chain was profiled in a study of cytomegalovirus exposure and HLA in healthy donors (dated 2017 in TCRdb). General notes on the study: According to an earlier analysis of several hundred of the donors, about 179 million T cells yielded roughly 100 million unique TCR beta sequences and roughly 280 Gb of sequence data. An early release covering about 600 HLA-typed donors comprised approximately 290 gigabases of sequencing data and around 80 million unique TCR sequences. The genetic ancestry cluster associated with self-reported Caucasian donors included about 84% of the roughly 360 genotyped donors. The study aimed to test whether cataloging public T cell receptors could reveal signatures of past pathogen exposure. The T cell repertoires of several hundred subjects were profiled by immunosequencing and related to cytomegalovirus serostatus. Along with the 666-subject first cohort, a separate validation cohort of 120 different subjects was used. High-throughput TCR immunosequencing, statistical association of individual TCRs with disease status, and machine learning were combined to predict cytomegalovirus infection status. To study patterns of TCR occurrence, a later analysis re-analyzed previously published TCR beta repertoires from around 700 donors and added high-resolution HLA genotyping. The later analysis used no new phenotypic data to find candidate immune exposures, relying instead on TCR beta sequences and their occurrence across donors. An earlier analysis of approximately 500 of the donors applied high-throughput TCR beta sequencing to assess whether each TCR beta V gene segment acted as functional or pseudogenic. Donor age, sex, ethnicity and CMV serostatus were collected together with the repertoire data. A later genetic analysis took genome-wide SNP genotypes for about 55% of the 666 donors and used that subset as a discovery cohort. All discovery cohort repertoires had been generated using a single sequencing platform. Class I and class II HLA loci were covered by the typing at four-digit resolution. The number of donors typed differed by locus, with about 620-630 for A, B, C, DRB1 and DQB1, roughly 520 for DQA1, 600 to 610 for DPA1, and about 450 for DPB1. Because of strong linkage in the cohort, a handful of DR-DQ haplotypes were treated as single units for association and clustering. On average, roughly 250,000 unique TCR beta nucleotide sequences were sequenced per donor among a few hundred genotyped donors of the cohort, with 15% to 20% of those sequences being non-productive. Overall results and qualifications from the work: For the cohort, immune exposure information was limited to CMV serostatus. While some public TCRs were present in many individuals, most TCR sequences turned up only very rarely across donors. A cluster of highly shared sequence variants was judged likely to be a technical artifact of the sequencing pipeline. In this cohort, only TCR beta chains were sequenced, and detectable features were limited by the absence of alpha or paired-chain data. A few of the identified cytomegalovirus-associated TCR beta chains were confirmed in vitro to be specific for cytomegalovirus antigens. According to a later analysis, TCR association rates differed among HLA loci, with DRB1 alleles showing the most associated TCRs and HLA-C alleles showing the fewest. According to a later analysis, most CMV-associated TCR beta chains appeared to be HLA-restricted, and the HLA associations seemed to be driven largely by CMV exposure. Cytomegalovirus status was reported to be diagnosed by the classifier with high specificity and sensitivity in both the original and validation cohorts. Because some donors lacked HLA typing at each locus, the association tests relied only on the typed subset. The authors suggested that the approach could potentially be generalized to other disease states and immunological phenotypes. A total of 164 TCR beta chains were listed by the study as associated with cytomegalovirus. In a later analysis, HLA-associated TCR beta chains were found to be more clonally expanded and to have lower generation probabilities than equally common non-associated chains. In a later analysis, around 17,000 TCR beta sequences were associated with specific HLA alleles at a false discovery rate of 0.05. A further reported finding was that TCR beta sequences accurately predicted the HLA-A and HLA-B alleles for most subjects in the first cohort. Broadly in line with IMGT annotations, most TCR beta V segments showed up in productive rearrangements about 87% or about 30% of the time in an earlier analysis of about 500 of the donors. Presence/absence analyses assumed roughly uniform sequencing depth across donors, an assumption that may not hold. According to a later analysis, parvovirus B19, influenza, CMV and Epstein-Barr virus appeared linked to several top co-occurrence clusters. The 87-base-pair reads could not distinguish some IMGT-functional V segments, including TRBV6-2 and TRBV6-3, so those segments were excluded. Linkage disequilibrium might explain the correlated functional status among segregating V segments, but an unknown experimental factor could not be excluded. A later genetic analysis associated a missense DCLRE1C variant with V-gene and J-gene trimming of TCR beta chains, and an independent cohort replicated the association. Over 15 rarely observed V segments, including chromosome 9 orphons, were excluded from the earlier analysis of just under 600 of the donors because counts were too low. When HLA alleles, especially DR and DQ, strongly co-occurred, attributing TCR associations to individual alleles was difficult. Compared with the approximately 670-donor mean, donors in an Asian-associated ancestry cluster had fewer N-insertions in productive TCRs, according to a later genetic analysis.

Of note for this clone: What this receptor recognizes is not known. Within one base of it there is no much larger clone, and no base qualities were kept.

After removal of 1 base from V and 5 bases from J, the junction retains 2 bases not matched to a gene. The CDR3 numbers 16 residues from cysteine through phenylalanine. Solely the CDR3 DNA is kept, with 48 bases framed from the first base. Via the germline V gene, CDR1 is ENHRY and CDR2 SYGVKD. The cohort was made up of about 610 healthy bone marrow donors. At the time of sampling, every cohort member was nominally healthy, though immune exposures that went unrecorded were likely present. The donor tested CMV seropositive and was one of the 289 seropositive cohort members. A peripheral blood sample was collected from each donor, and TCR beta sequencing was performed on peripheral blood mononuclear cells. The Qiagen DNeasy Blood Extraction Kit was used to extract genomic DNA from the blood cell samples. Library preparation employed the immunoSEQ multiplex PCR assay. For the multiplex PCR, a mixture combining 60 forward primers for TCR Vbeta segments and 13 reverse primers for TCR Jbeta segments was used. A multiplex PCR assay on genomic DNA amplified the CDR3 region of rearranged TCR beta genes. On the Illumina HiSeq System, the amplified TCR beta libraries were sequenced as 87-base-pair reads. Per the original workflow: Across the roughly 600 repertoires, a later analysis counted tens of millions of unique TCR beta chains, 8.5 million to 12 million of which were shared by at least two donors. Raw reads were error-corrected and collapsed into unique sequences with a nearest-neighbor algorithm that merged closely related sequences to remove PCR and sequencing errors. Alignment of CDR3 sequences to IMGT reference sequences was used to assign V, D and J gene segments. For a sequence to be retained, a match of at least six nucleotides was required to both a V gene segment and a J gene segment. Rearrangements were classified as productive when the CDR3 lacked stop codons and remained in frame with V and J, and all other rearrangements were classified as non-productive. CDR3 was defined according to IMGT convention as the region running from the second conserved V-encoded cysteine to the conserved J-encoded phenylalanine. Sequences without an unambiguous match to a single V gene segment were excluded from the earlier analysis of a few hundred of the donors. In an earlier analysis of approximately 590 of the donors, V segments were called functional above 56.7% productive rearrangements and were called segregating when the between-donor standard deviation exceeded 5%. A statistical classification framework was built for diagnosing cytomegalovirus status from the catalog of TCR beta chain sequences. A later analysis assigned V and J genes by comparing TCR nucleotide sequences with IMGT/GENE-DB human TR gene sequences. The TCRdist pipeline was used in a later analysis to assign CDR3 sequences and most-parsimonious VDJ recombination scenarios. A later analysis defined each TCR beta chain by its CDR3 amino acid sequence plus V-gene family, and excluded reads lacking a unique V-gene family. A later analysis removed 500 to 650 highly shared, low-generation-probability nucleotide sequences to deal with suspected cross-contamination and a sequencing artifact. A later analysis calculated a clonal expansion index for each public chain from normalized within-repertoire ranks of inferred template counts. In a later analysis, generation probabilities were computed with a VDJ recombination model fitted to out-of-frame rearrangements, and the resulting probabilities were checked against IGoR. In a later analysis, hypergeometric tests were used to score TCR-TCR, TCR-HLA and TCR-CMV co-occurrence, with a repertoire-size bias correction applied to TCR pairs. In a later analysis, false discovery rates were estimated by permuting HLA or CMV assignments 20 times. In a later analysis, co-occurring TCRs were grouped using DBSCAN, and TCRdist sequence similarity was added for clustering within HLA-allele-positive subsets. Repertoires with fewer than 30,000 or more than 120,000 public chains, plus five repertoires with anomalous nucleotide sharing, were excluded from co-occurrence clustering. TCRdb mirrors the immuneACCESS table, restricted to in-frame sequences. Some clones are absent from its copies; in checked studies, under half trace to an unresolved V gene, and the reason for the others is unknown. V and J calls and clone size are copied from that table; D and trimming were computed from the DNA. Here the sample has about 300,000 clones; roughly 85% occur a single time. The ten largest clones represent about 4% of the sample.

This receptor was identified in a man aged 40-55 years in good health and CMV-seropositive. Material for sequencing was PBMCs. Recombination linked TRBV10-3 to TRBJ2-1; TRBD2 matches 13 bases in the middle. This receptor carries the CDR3 CAISEWGTSGNNEQFF. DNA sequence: TGTGCCATCAGTGAGTGGGGGACTAGCGGGAACAATGAGCAGTTCTTC.